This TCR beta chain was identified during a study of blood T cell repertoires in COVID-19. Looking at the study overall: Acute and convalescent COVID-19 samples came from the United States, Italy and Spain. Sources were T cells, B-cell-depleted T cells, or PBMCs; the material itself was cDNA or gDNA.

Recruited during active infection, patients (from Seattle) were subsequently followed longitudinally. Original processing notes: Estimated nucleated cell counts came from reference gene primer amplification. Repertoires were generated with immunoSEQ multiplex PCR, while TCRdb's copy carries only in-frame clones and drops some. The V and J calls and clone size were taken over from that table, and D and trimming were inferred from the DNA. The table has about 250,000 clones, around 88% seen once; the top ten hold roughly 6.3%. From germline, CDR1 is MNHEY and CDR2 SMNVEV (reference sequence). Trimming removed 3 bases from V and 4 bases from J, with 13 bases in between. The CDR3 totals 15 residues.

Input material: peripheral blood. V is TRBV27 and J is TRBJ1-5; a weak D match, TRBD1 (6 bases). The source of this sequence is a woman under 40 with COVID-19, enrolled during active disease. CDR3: CASSLSGEGNQPQHF. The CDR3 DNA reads TGTGCCAGCAGTTTGTCAGGGGAGGGGAATCAGCCCCAGCATTTT.